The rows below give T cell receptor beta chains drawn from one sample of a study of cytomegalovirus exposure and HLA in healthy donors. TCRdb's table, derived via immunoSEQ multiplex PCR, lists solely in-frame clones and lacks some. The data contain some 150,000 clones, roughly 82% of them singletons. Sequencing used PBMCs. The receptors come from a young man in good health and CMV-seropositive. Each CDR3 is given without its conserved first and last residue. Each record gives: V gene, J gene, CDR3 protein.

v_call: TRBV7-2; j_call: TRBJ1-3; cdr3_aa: ASSAQLYSGNTIY
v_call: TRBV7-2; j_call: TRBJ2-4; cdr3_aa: ASSLGGKNSQY
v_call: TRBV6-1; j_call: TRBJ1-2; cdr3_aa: ASSGRGQGYGYT
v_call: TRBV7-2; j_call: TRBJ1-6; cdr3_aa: ASSLRFGYNSPLH
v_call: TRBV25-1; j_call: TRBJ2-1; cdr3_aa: ASSEPDSGGAFSKF
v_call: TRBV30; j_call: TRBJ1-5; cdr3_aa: AWSRTQGFGQPQH
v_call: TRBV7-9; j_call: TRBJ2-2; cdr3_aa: ASTYGNTGELF
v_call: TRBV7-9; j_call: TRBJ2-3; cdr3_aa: ASSPGRGGDTQY
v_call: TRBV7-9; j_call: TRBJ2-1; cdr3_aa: SSSFLGLAGVEQF
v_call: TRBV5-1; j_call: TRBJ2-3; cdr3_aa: ASSLFTRADTQY
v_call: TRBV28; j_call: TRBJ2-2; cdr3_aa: ASSSQGTGELF
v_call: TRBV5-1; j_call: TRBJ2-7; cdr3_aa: ASNRDSLYEQY
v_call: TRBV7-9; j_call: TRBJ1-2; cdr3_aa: ASSTRDGYT
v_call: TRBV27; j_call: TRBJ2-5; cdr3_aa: ASSLDGIETQY
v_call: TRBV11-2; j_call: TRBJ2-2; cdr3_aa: ASSRPSPTGELF
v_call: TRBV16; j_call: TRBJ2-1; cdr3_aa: ASSQSLASGDYNEQF
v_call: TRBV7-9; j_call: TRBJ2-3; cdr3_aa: ASSPGAGSGTDTQY
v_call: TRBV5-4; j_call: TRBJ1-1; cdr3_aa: ASSLAAGRTEAF
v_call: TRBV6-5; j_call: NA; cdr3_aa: ASSYQGASYEQY
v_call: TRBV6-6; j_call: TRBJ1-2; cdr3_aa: ASSTTGVRYGYT
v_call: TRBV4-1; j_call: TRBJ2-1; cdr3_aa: ASSQVLQNGNEQF
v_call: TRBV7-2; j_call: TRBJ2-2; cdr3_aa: ASRRQGDSGELF